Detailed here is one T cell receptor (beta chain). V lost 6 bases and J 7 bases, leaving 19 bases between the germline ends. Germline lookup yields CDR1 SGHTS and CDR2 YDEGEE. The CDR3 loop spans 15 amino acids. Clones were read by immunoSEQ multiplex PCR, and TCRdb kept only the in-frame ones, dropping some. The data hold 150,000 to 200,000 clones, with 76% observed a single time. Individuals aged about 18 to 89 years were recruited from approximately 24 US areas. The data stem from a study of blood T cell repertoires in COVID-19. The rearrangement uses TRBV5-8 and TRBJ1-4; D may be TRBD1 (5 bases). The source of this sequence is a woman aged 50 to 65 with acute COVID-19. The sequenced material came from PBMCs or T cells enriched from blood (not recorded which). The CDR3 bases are TGTGCCAGCATCCACCGCGGGGGGAAAAGTGAAAAACTGTTTTTT. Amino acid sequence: CASIHRGGKSEKLFF.